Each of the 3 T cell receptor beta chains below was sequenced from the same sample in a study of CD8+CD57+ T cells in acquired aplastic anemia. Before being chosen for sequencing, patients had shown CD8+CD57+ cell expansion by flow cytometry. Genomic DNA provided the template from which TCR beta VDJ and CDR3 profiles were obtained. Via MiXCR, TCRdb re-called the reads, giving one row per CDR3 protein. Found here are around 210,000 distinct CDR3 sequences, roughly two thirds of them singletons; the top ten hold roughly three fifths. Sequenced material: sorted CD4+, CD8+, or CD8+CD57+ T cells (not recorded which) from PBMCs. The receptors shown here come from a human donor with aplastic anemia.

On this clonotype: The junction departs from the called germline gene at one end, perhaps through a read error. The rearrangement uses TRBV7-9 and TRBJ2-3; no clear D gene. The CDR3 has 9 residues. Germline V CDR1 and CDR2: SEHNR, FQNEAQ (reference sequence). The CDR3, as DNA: TGTGCCAGCAGTTCACAACGGATATTT. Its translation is CASSSQRIF.

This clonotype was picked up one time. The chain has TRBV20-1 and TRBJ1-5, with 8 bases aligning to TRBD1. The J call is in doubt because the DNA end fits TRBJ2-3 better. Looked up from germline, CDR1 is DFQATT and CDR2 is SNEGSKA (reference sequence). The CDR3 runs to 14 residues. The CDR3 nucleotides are TGCAGTGCTCCCCGGGACAGGTCCGTTGATACGCAGTATTTT. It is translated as CSAPRDRSVDTQYF.

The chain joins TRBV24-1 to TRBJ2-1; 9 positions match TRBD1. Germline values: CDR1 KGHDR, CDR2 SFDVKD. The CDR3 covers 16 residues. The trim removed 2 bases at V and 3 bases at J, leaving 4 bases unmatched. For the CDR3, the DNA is TGTGCCACCAGTGATTCCGGGACAGGGCACTACAATGAGCAGTTCTTC. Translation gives CATSDSGTGHYNEQFF.